The 32 T cell receptor beta chains in this list originate from one sample, sequenced in a study of CD8 T cells in ankylosing spondylitis. TCRdb ran MiXCR on the 5' RACE reads and lists one entry per CDR3 protein. The table records tens of thousands of distinct CDR3 sequences, around 25% of them present only once. Sequencing was done on a sample of blood, either unsorted or a sorted T cell fraction (not recorded which). All receptors derive from a male donor with ankylosing spondylitis or in good health (not recorded which).

This clonotype has at least ten counts. This chain joins TRBV20-1 and TRBJ2-6; D possibly uses TRBD1 or TRBD2 (5 bases each). This CDR3 region has 17 residues. Trimming removed 3 bases at V and 0 bases at J, with 15 bases between. CDR1 is DFQATT and CDR2 is SNEGSKA in the germline V gene (reference sequence). The CDR3 DNA sequence: TGCAGTGCTAGTCCCCGGGACGGCAGCTCTGGGGCCAACGTCCTGACTTTC. Its translation is CSASPRDGSSGANVLTF.

In this sample, this clonotype turned up a few times. The rearrangement joins TRBV5-1 to TRBJ1-6; D perhaps matches TRBD1 (5 bases). CDR1 SGHRS and CDR2 YFSETQ come from the germline V gene. The CDR3 extends over 12 amino acids. Trimming removed 4 bases from V and 14 bases from J, with 13 bases in between. CDR3 amino acids: CASSGDLGALHF. In DNA form, the CDR3 reads TGCGCCAGCAGCGGGGACCTAGGAGCCCTCCACTTT.

The chain is built from TRBV2 and TRBJ2-2, with 9 bases lining up with TRBD1. J was trimmed by 6 bases and V by 5 bases; bases with no gene match: 13. Germline CDR1 is SNHLY and CDR2 is FYNNEI. The CDR3 totals 17 residues. CDR3 DNA sequence: TGTGCCAGCAGTCTTAAGGGTACCGGACAGGGGCCCGGGGAGCTGTTTTTT. Its protein is CASSLKGTGQGPGELFF.

The rearrangement links TRBV5-6 to TRBJ1-5; D is ambiguous. This CDR3 comprises 13 residues. The ends were cut back, 0 bases at V and 4 bases at J, with 5 bases in the middle. In germline, CDR1 is SGHDT, CDR2 YYEEEE. The CDR3 reads CASSLAPNQPQHF. The DNA for the CDR3 is TGTGCCAGCAGCTTGGCTCCGAATCAGCCCCAGCATTTT.

The chain uses TRBV20-1 and TRBJ2-3; D may be TRBD1 (5 bases). Germline CDR1 DFQATT, CDR2 SNEGSKA (reference sequence). The CDR3 covers 12 residues. Trimming pared 4 bases from V and 5 bases from J, leaving 10 bases between. CDR3 nucleotides: TGCAGTGCTACAGGGCTTCTAGATACGCAGTATTTT. Translating gives CSATGLLDTQYF.

The table lists this clonotype with a few counts. The genes are TRBV5-1 and TRBJ2-7, with D tentatively TRBD1 (6 bases). The V gene lost 2 bases and the J gene lost 1 base, with 16 bases spanning the gap. The CDR3 spans 16 residues. Germline V gives CDR1 SGHRS, CDR2 YFSETQ. In DNA, the CDR3 is TGCGCCAGCAGCTTCGGAACAGGGTCCCCTTCCTACGAGCAGTACTTC. It specifies CASSFGTGSPSYEQYF.

This clonotype has ten or more counts. The rearrangement joins TRBV20-1 to TRBJ2-3; TRBD2 aligns across 12 bases. This CDR3 region has 14 residues. Germline lookup yields CDR1 DFQATT and CDR2 SNEGSKA (reference sequence). V lost 5 bases, J lost 7 bases, and 7 bases stayed unmatched. CDR3 region: CSAPTSGGGNTQYF. The CDR3 DNA is TGCAGTGCTCCGACTAGCGGGGGCGGGAATACGCAGTATTTT.

In its sample, this clonotype was seen a few times. The chain employs TRBV7-3 and TRBJ2-5; 11 bases line up with TRBD2. V lost 5 bases, J lost 0 bases, and 5 bases stayed unmatched. The CDR3 has 16 residues. CDR1 and CDR2 from the germline V gene are SGHTA and FQGTGA. In DNA, the CDR3 is TGTGCCAGCAGCGACCGACTAGCGGGGTACCAAGAGACCCAGTACTTC. Its translation is CASSDRLAGYQETQYF.

A few counts support this clonotype. V gene TRBV5-1 combines with J gene TRBJ2-5; 7 bases map to TRBD1. This CDR3 has 14 amino acids. V was pared by 2 bases and J by 1 base, with 2 bases of the junction left unmatched. The germline V gene encodes CDR1 SGHRS and CDR2 YFSETQ. CDR3 coding DNA: TGCGCCAGCAGCTTACGGACAGGCCAAGAGACCCAGTACTTC. The encoded protein is CASSLRTGQETQYF.

The genes are TRBV24-1 and TRBJ1-3; D is unresolved. V shed 9 bases and J shed 4 bases, with 6 bases lying between them. The CDR3 covers 11 residues. Germline V lookup: CDR1 KGHDR, CDR2 SFDVKD. In DNA, the CDR3 is TGTGCCACCGCAGACGGAAACACCATATATTTT. This sequence encodes CATADGNTIYF.

This clonotype was counted a few times. The V call is TRBV28, the J call TRBJ2-4; possibly TRBD1 for D (5 bases). Germline loops: CDR1 MDHEN, CDR2 SYDVKM. The CDR3 is made up of 14 amino acids. Deletions cut 3 bases from V and 11 bases from J, with 17 bases between. The CDR3, as DNA: TGTGCCAGCAGTTTTGCGACAGACGGTCTTGTTCAGTACTTC. It translates to CASSFATDGLVQYF. The variable domain in full, completed from reference TRBV28 and TRBJ2-4, reads DVKVTQSSRYLVKRTGEKVFLECVQDMDHENMFWYRQDPGLGLRLIYFSYDVKMKEKGDIPEGYSVSREKKERFSLILESASTNQTSMYLCASSFATDGLVQYFGAGTRLSVL.

This clonotype was counted at least ten times. This chain connects TRBV5-1 to TRBJ2-3; TRBD2 aligns across 13 bases. V was clipped by 3 bases and J by 1 base; unmatched bases: 5. CDR1 is SGHRS and CDR2 is YFSETQ in the germline V gene. This CDR3 has 17 amino acids. In DNA form, the CDR3 reads TGCGCCAGCAGCTGGCTCGGACTAGCGGGAGGCACAGATACGCAGTATTTT. It encodes CASSWLGLAGGTDTQYF.

This clonotype was observed a few times. CDR3 coding DNA: TGCAGTGCTAACCACCTCAGGGAGGTTAACTATGGCTACACCTTC. Its translation is CSANHLREVNYGYTF. The V and J genes are TRBV20-1 and TRBJ1-2; D perhaps matches TRBD1 (5 bases). The CDR3 extends over 15 amino acids. V was trimmed by 4 bases and J by 1 base, leaving 16 bases between them. CDR1 and CDR2 from the germline V gene are DFQATT and SNEGSKA (reference sequence).

The chain carries TRBV20-1 and TRBJ1-3; no reliable D call. Trimming left V 1 base short and J 4 bases short, with 5 bases between. This CDR3 has 12 residues. From germline, CDR1 is DFQATT and CDR2 SNEGSKA (reference sequence). Here the CDR3 DNA reads TGCAGTGCTAGAGCCATAGGAAACACCATATATTTT. This sequence encodes CSARAIGNTIYF.

This clonotype came up a few times. This chain links TRBV5-6 with TRBJ2-5, with 10 bases matching TRBD2. This CDR3 spans 15 amino acids. J gave up 5 bases and V 6 bases, and 10 bases lay outside the gene matches. CDR1 and CDR2 (germline): SGHDT, YYEEEE. The CDR3 DNA is TGTGCCAGCATGCCTTGGACTAGCGGTCGGGAGACCCAGTACTTC. Translation: CASMPWTSGRETQYF. The whole variable domain, filled in from reference TRBV5-6 and TRBJ2-5, reads DAGVTQSPTHLIKTRGQQVTLRCSPKSGHDTVSWYQQALGQGPQFIFQYYEEEERQRGNFPDRFSGHQFPNYSSELNVNALLLGDSALYLCASMPWTSGRETQYFGPGTRLLVL.

This clonotype was seen more than once but under ten times. V usage is TRBV12-3 or TRBV12-4 and J usage is TRBJ1-5; a weak D match, TRBD1 (6 bases). Trimming left V 6 bases short and J 5 bases short, with 14 bases between. CDR3 length: 14 residues. The CDR3, as DNA: TGTGCCAGCAGCCCTTCAGGGGCAGATCAGCCCCAGCATTTT. It yields the protein CASSPSGADQPQHF.

This clonotype has a handful of counts. The CDR3 is CASSVRLAGGPNEQFF. The CDR3 bases are TGTGCCAGCAGCGTACGACTAGCGGGGGGGCCAAATGAGCAGTTCTTC. The V and J genes are TRBV7-9 and TRBJ2-1; 14 bases fit TRBD2. V shed 5 bases and J 7 bases; nucleotides not matched to a gene: 7. Germline assignment: CDR1 SEHNR and CDR2 FQNEAQ (reference sequence). CDR3 length equals 16 residues.

CDR3 in amino acids: CSAPGQAIYEQYF. The CDR3 nucleotides are TGCAGTGCACCGGGACAGGCCATCTACGAGCAGTACTTC. The rearrangement links TRBV20-1 to TRBJ2-7, with 8 bases matching TRBD1. The CDR3 contains 13 residues. Germline V gives CDR1 DFQATT, CDR2 SNEGSKA (reference sequence). J lost 3 bases, V lost 6 bases, and 7 bases had no gene match.

This clonotype turned up a few times. This chain connects TRBV18 to TRBJ2-3; TRBD2 matches at 9 bases. V lost 6 bases and J lost 7; bases outside the gene matches: 5. CDR1 and CDR2 from the germline V gene are KGHSH and LQKENI. This CDR3 has 13 amino acids. The CDR3 DNA is TGTGCCAGCTCCGGGACTAGCCTAAATACGCAGTATTTT. Protein sequence: CASSGTSLNTQYF.

This clonotype showed up just a few times. This rearrangement joins TRBV20-1 to TRBJ2-7; 9 bases are a match to TRBD2. CDR1 and CDR2 (germline): DFQATT, SNEGSKA (reference sequence). This CDR3 region has 15 residues. V was pared by 6 bases and J by 0 bases, with 9 bases of the junction left unmatched. The CDR3 spells CSARSLAGGSYEQYF. The DNA of the CDR3 is TGCAGTGCGCGTTCACTAGCGGGCGGCTCCTACGAGCAGTACTTC.

This clonotype has just a few counts. The V and J genes are TRBV7-6 and TRBJ2-3; 10 nucleotides match TRBD2. V gave up 2 bases and J gave up 1 base; unmatched junction bases: 12. This CDR3 region has 19 residues. From germline, CDR1 is SGHVS and CDR2 FNYEAQ. CDR3 sequence (DNA): TGTGCCAGCAGCTTAAACCTAAAGCGGGGGGGCCTGGGCACAGATACGCAGTATTTT. This codes for CASSLNLKRGGLGTDTQYF.

DNA for the CDR3: TGTGCCAGCAGCTTCCCCCTAGCGGGAGGGGACGCCACAGATACGCAGTATTTT. Its protein product is CASSFPLAGGDATDTQYF. This chain connects TRBV7-6 to TRBJ2-3; 12 bases are shared with TRBD2. CDR3 length: 18 amino acids. Trimming at V came to 3 bases and at J to 2 bases, leaving 9 bases not matched to a gene. The germline V gene has CDR1 SGHVS and CDR2 FNYEAQ. The full variable domain, in which reference TRBV7-6 and TRBJ2-3 provide the parts outside the CDR3, is GAGVSQSPRYKVTKRGQDVALRCDPISGHVSLYWYRQALGQGPEFLTYFNYEAQQDKSGLPNDRFSAERPEGSISTLTIQRTEQRDSAMYRCASSFPLAGGDATDTQYFGPGTRLTVL.

With regard to this clonotype: One junction end does not reproduce the germline sequence, and a read error may be involved. V usage is TRBV7-2 and J usage is TRBJ2-3, with D tentatively TRBD1 (5 bases). CDR1 is SGHTA, CDR2 FQGNSA, per germline. The CDR3 contains 17 residues. The CDR3 here is CASTHLWQGVGTDTQYF. DNA for the CDR3: TGTGCCAGCACCCACCTGTGGCAGGGCGTGGGCACAGATACCCAGTATTTT.

This clonotype was observed a few times. The V call is TRBV7-9, the J call TRBJ2-4, with TRBD2 matching 7 bases. Germline V gene sequence: CDR1 SEHNR, CDR2 FQNEAQ (reference sequence). V shed 6 bases and J 6 bases; nucleotides not matched to a gene: 8. This CDR3 is built from 14 residues. Here the CDR3 reads CASSDREVANIQYF. The CDR3 nucleotides are TGTGCCAGCAGTGATCGGGAGGTGGCAAACATTCAGTACTTC.

This clonotype was picked up a small number of times. V gene TRBV5-1 combines with J gene TRBJ2-7, with D perhaps TRBD1 (5 bases). Germline CDR1 and CDR2: SGHRS and YFSETQ. The CDR3 spans 16 residues. The germline V and J ends were trimmed by 0 bases and 0 bases, with 13 bases remaining between them. The CDR3 protein is CASSLVDSSSSYEQYF. The CDR3 bases are TGCGCCAGCAGCTTGGTCGACAGCTCCAGCTCCTACGAGCAGTACTTC. Supplemented by reference TRBV5-1 and TRBJ2-7, the full variable domain reads KAGVTQTPRYLIKTRGQQVTLSCSPISGHRSVSWYQQTPGQGLQFLFEYFSETQRNKGNFPGRFSGRQFSNSRSEMNVSTLELGDSALYLCASSLVDSSSSYEQYFGPGTRLTVT.

The chain employs TRBV10-3 and TRBJ2-3, with TRBD1 as a possible D gene (6 bases). CDR1 and CDR2 (germline): ENHRY, SYGVKD. The CDR3 sequence is 13 residues long. Trimming shortened V by 11 bases and J by 0 bases, and 12 bases separated the two germline ends. CDR3 sequence: CALRDISTDTQYF. Here the CDR3 DNA reads TGTGCCCTAAGGGACATAAGCACAGATACGCAGTATTTT.

DNA for the CDR3: TGTGCCAGCAGCTTAGCAGGGGGAAATCAGCCCCAGCATTTT. Translating gives CASSLAGGNQPQHF. The chain carries TRBV7-9 and TRBJ1-5; tentatively, D is TRBD1 (6 bases). CDR3 length: 14 residues. From germline, CDR1 is SEHNR and CDR2 FQNEAQ (reference sequence). V dropped 0 bases and J dropped 4 bases, with 7 bases sitting between them.

The table lists this clonotype with many counts. This chain joins TRBV5-1 and TRBJ2-5; tentatively, D is TRBD1 (7 bases). CDR3 length: 16 residues. Germline CDR1 reads SGHRS; CDR2 reads YFSETQ. Trimming left V 4 bases short and J 4 bases short, with 20 bases between. This chain's CDR3 is CASSRGPQGGGETQYF. The CDR3 bases are TGCGCCAGCAGCCGAGGCCCCCAGGGGGGAGGAGAGACCCAGTACTTC.

This clonotype was picked up a small number of times. The chain recombines TRBV20-1 with TRBJ1-1; D is unclear. The CDR3 consists of 13 residues. Germline V gene lookup returns CDR1 DFQATT and CDR2 SNEGSKA (reference sequence). Trimming cost V 1 base and J 4 bases, with 10 bases left between them. The CDR3 loop reads CSARVPKGTEAFF. In nucleotides, the CDR3 is TGCAGTGCTAGAGTTCCGAAAGGCACTGAAGCTTTCTTT.

This chain joins TRBV5-1 and TRBJ2-5; no firm D call. The V and J ends lost 1 base and 0 bases respectively, with 4 bases between them. The CDR3 runs to 13 residues. The germline V gene has CDR1 SGHRS and CDR2 YFSETQ. For the CDR3, the DNA is TGCGCCAGCAGCTTGCAGTACCAAGAGACCCAGTACTTC. As protein: CASSLQYQETQYF.

This clonotype showed up just a few times. The rearrangement links TRBV9 to TRBJ2-6; possibly TRBD1 for D (6 bases). V lost 2 bases and J lost 2, with 11 bases in between. Germline V gives CDR1 SGDLS, CDR2 YYNGEE. This CDR3 contains 16 residues. The CDR3 loop reads CASSVEGGTGANVLTF. The CDR3 nucleotides are TGTGCCAGCAGCGTCGAAGGGGGAACTGGGGCCAACGTCCTGACTTTC.

The rearrangement joins TRBV18 to TRBJ1-4; no clear D. The CDR3 is 16 amino acids. Germline V CDR1 and CDR2: KGHSH, LQKENI. The V gene lost 1 base and the J gene lost 7 bases, with 16 bases spanning the gap. CDR3 loop: CASSPRQQQSGEKLFF. The CDR3, as DNA: TGTGCCAGCTCACCACGCCAACAGCAATCGGGTGAAAAACTGTTTTTT.